This is a list of T cell receptor beta chains from one sample in a study of OX40 agonist ivuxolimab in advanced cancers. Produced via immunoSEQ multiplex PCR; TCRdb's table is partial and in-frame only. The sample consists of tens of thousands of clones, approximately 83% of them appearing once. The source was CD4+ or CD8+ T cells sorted from blood, collected in a trial of the OX40 agonist ivuxolimab. The receptors stem from an adult with an advanced solid tumor such as melanoma, head and neck, liver or kidney cancer. The CDR3 runs from the conserved cysteine through the conserved F or W. A D gene is named only where the DNA matches it firmly. Not every row has a clone size; where given, it reads once, few, many or a size class.

.	TRBJ2-1	.	TRBV5-1	TGCGCCAGCAGCTTGTTTCGGGGGAATGAGCAGTTCTTC	CASSLFRGNEQFF
.	TRBJ2-3	TRBD2	TRBV28	TGTGCCAGCAGTTTCTCAACTAGCGGGAGCTTATATACGCAGTATTTT	CASSFSTSGSLYTQYF
few	TRBJ2-1	TRBD2	TRBV2	TGTGCCGGAAGACTAGCGGGGGTGTACAATGAGCAGTTCTTC	CAGRLAGVYNEQFF
.	TRBJ1-2	TRBD1	TRBV9	TGTGCCAGCAGCGTAGCTGGGACAGACTATGGCTACACCTTC	CASSVAGTDYGYTF
medium-sized	TRBJ2-5	.	TRBV4-1	TGCGCCAGCAGCGGCGGCCAAGAGACCCAGTACTTC	CASSGGQETQYF
.	TRBJ2-2	.	TRBV27	TGTGCCAGCAGGGGGGCGGGAACCGGGGAGCTGTTTTTT	CASRGAGTGELFF
once	TRBJ2-7	.	TRBV28	TGTGCCAGCAGTTTAGAGGCAGGACGTACCTCCTACGAGCAGTACTTC	CASSLEAGRTSYEQYF
.	TRBJ1-1	.	TRBV19	TGTGCCAGTAGTATTTCGGGTTTGGGGGTAACTGAAGCTTTCTTT	CASSISGLGVTEAFF
.	TRBJ2-7	TRBD1	TRBV7-2	TGTGCCAGCAGCTTAGGGACAGGGTTCCACGAGCAGTACTTC	CASSLGTGFHEQYF
.	TRBJ2-3	TRBD2	TRBV18	TGTGCCAGCTCACCACCTAGCGGGAAACTGGCGGATACGCAGTATTTT	CASSPPSGKLADTQYF
.	TRBJ2-6	TRBD1	TRBV6-1	TGTGCCAGCAGTGAAGTGTGGGACAGGGACTCTGGGGCCAACGTCCTGACTTTC	CASSEVWDRDSGANVLTF
.	TRBJ1-1	.	TRBV11-2	TGTGCCAGCAGCTTAGACCCTGGTGAGGGAGCCGAAGCTTTCTTT	CASSLDPGEGAEAFF
.	TRBJ1-4	.	TRBV4-1	TGCGCCAGCAGCCAACAGGGCCGGCATTTTTTT	CASSQQGRHFF
.	TRBJ2-5	.	TRBV7-7	TGTGCCAGCAGCTTAGGGGGGGCGTTGTATGAGACCCAGTACTTC	CASSLGGALYETQYF
.	TRBJ1-1	TRBD1	TRBV19	TGTGCCAGTAGTATTAATCCAGGGGGGTCGACAATGAACACTGAAGCTTTCTTT	CASSINPGGSTMNTEAFF
.	TRBJ2-7	.	TRBV4-3	TGCGCCAGCAGCCAAGACGAAACCTCCTACGAGCAGTACTTC	CASSQDETSYEQYF
.	TRBJ1-1	.	TRBV27	TGTGCCACCCTTATTTCAGGGGAAGCTTTCTTT	CATLISGEAFF
.	TRBJ2-5	.	TRBV7-9	TGTGCCAGCAGCAATAACCCCAGGGAGACCCAGTACTTC	CASSNNPRETQYF
.	TRBJ2-1	.	TRBV5-4	TGTGCCAGCAGCCCCGGGTATACGGGGGAGCAGTTCTTC	CASSPGYTGEQFF
.	TRBJ1-5	.	TRBV4-2	TGTGCCAGCAGCCAAAATTACCGGGTATTCGATCAGCCCCAGCATTTT	CASSQNYRVFDQPQHF
once	TRBJ2-3	TRBD2	TRBV7-3	TGTGCCAGCAGCTTAACATCTAGCGGGGGGACCACAGATACGCAGTATTTT	CASSLTSSGGTTDTQYF
medium-sized	TRBJ1-2	TRBD1	TRBV5-5	TGTGCCAGCAGCGGGACAGGGGGATATGGCTACACCTTC	CASSGTGGYGYTF
.	TRBJ2-1	.	TRBV4-1	TGCGCCAGCAGCCATCCGGGACGCTACAATGAGCAGTTCTTC	CASSHPGRYNEQFF
few	TRBJ1-2	.	TRBV29-1	TGCAGCGTTCTGCCAGGGGATTTCGCGCGGAATGGCTACACCTTC	CSVLPGDFARNGYTF